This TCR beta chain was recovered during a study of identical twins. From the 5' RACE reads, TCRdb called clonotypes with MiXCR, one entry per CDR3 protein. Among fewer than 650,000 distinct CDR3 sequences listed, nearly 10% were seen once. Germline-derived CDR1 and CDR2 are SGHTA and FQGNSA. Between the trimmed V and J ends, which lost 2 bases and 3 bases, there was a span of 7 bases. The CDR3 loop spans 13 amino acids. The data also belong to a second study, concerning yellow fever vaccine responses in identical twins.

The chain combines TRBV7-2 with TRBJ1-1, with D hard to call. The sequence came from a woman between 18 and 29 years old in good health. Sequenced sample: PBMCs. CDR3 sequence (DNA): TGTGCCAGCAGCTTACGGTCGGACACTGAAGCTTTCTTT. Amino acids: CASSLRSDTEAFF.